These T cell receptor beta chains were read from a single sample in a study of blood T cells in healthy people across ages. From the 5' RACE reads, TCRdb called clonotypes with MiXCR, one entry per CDR3 protein. The profile covers about 1,400,000 distinct CDR3 sequences, with around 39% appearing a single time and approximately 7.9% taken by the ten largest. Sequencing used blood. These receptors originate from a woman younger than 35 in good health. CDR3s include the opening cysteine and the closing phenylalanine or tryptophan. The order of the fields is CDR3 length, clone size, J gene, V gene, CDR3 protein. Size is stated for part of the rows, as once, few or many counts, or as a class when the clone is expanded.

14,once,TRBJ1-1,TRBV28,CASSIGVRNTEAFF
17,-,TRBJ2-3,TRBV6-1,CASSRTRLAASTDTQYF
16,-,-,TRBV7-6,CASSLRLADNYNEQYF
16,few,TRBJ1-1,TRBV6-1,CASSGVAGQGNTEAFF
15,-,TRBJ2-7,TRBV20-1,CSAMIWGGLYNEQYF
15,few,TRBJ1-2,TRBV25-1,CASSESGKGRDGYTF
14,many,TRBJ2-7,TRBV12-3/TRBV12-4,CASSLAVGIDEQYF
15,-,TRBJ2-3,TRBV3-1,CASSPRRGPSDTQYF
18,-,TRBJ1-6,TRBV3-1,CASSQFWTGELSDSPLHF
13,-,TRBJ1-2,TRBV6-5,CASSYSTPGAYTF
14,few,TRBJ2-5,TRBV20-1,CSGIRGAYQETQYF
16,few,TRBJ1-2,TRBV3-1,CASSAGREVKDYGYTF
15,-,TRBJ2-5,TRBV2,CASRRGQGALEAQYF
13,few,TRBJ2-7,TRBV7-2,CASSPRAFYEQYF
16,-,TRBJ2-2,TRBV5-5,CASSTSGASNTGELFF
16,-,TRBJ2-7,TRBV28,CASSLVPGTGSYEQYF
13,-,TRBJ2-5,TRBV5-6,CASSPRELKTQYF
15,-,TRBJ1-5,TRBV6-1,CASSEEVSYNQPQHF
12,-,TRBJ2-3,TRBV14,CASSHVADTQYF
17,-,TRBJ2-5,TRBV10-3,CAISQGTSGPSYNEQYF
16,-,TRBJ2-3,TRBV5-6,CASSLEPAGATDTQYF
15,-,TRBJ2-3,TRBV20-1,CSARDVIGAGDTQYF
17,few,TRBJ2-3,TRBV10-3,CAISDVAGGASTDTQYF
16,few,TRBJ2-5,TRBV10-3,CAISENVAPVQETQYF
14,-,TRBJ2-5,TRBV24-1,CATSDDVRGETQYF
15,-,TRBJ1-1,TRBV27,CASNTGGTMNTEAFF
15,-,TRBJ2-2,TRBV11-1,CASSSGDGWHGELFF
17,-,TRBJ2-3,TRBV5-1,CASSLATSGPGGDTQYF
15,-,TRBJ2-3,TRBV2,CASSDSGGDTDTQYF